This T cell receptor beta chain was profiled in a study of brain T cells in children with intractable seizures. V lost 3 bases and J lost 9; bases outside the gene matches: 0. The CDR3 length is 13 residues. Points on this clone: Its antigen is unidentified.

TCRdb's copy holds only in-frame clones and misses some; the assay was immunoSEQ multiplex PCR. The sample holds about 340,000 clones; over 85% are singletons and the top ten take 5.7%. Time point here: blood from clinic visit 5 months post-surgery; TSC patient then seizure free. Before surgery, patients took at least one anti-epileptic drug. Study-wide results and limits: Viral specificity was inferred only from CDR3 similarity; HCMV serostatus was unknown.

This chain connects TRBV12-3 or TRBV12-4 to TRBJ1-6; 9 bases align to TRBD1. The sample consisted of peripheral blood, taken about 5 months after surgery. The sequence derives from a boy in the first two years of life with tuberous sclerosis and intractable seizures. The CDR3 nucleotides read TGTGCCAGCAGTTTGACAGGGGGTTCACCCCTCCACTTT. Translation gives CASSLTGGSPLHF.